Each of the 5 T cell receptor beta chains below was sequenced from the same sample in a study of vaccination and CD4 T cells after COVID-19. These receptors have no known antigen. Oncomine TCR Beta short-read sequencing was applied to DNA from cultured CD4+ T cells. TCRdb ran MiXCR on the PCR reads and lists one entry per CDR3 protein. The table has roughly 4,400 distinct CDR3 sequences, around 48% seen once. Regarding treatment: roughly 10-day PBMC culture with coronavirus spike peptide pools or control peptides (ViraFEST assay). The sample was CD4+ T cells from blood, cultured in vitro. Receptors originate from a human donor who had recovered from COVID-19.

This sequence joins TRBV7-9 and TRBJ1-2; TRBD1 matches 7 bases. In germline, CDR1 is SEHNR, CDR2 FQNEAQ (reference sequence). The trim removed 6 bases at V and 4 bases at J, leaving 8 bases unmatched. The CDR3 consists of 14 residues. The CDR3 here is CASRPTGQSYGYTF. In DNA, the CDR3 is TGTGCCAGCAGACCCACGGGACAGTCCTATGGCTACACCTTC.

V is TRBV2 and J is TRBJ2-3; unclear D gene. Germline CDR1 is SNHLY and CDR2 is FYNNEI. V dropped 2 bases and J dropped 10 bases, with 7 bases sitting between them. This CDR3 has 11 amino acids. The CDR3 reads CASSEMGAQYF. The CDR3 DNA reads TGTGCCAGCAGTGAAATGGGCGCGCAGTATTTT.

This rearrangement joins TRBV7-8 to TRBJ1-6; perhaps TRBD1 as D (6 bases). The CDR3 is made up of 16 amino acids. Germline CDR1 SGHVS, CDR2 FQNEAQ. The V and J ends lost 5 bases and 8 bases respectively, with 19 bases between them. This chain's CDR3 is CASSPRLAGADSPLHF. Written as DNA, the CDR3 is TGTGCCAGCAGCCCTCGTTTGGCAGGGGCTGATTCACCCCTCCACTTT. The full variable domain, its missing parts supplied by reference TRBV7-8 and TRBJ1-6, is GAGVSQSPRYKVAKRGQDVALRCDPISGHVSLFWYQQALGQGPEFLTYFQNEAQLDKSGLPSDRFFAERPEGSVSTLKIQRTQQEDSAVYLCASSPRLAGADSPLHFGNGTRLTVT.

The sample holds one count of this clonotype. This chain links TRBV27 with TRBJ2-2; 7 bases align to TRBD1. Looked up from germline, CDR1 is MNHEY and CDR2 is SMNVEV (reference sequence). This CDR3 comprises 15 residues. V shed 4 bases and J 0 bases; nucleotides not matched to a gene: 2. In DNA, the CDR3 is TGTGCCAGCAGTTGGGGACAGACGAACACCGGGGAGCTGTTTTTT. It is translated as CASSWGQTNTGELFF.

This clonotype was seen only a few times. The V call is TRBV7-8, the J call TRBJ1-1, with D uncertain. The length of the CDR3 is 13 residues. V lost 5 bases and J 4 bases, leaving 11 bases between the germline ends. Germline V gene lookup returns CDR1 SGHVS and CDR2 FQNEAQ. The CDR3 protein is CASSPGVGTEAFF. The DNA for the CDR3 is TGTGCCAGCAGCCCTGGGGTGGGCACTGAAGCTTTCTTT.